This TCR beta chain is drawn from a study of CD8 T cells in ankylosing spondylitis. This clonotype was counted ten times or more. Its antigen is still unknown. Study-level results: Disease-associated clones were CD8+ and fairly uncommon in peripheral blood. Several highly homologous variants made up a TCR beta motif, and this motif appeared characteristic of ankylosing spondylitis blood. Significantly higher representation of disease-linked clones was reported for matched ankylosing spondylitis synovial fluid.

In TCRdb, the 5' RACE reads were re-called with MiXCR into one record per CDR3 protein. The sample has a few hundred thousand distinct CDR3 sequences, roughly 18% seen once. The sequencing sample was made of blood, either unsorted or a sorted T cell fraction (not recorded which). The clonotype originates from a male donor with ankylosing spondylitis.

The DNA for the CDR3 is TGCAGTGCCCAAAGTGAGGGGGTTAACACTGAAGCTTTCTTT. Translation: CSAQSEGVNTEAFF. The chain couples TRBV20-1 to TRBJ1-1; the D gene is possibly TRBD1 (6 bases). Germline lookup yields CDR1 DFQATT and CDR2 SNEGSKA (reference sequence). V was cut by 6 bases and J by 2 bases, with 16 bases left in between. The CDR3 covers 14 residues.